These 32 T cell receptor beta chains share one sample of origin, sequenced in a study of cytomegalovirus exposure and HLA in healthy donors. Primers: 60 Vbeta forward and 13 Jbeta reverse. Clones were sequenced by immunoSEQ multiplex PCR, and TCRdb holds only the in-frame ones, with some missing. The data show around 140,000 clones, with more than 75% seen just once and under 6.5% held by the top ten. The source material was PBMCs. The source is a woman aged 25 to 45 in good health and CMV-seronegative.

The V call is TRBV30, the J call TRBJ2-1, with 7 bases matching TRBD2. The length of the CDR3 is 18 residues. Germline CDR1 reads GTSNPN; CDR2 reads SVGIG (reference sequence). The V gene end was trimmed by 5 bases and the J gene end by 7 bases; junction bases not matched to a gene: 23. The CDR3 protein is CAWRPGPGTGGRWNEQFF. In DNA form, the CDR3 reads TGTGCCTGGCGACCGGGGCCCGGGACTGGCGGGAGATGGAATGAGCAGTTCTTC.

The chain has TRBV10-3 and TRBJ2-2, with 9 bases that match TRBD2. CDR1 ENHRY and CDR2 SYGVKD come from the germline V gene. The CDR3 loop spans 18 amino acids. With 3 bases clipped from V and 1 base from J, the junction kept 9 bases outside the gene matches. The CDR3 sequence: CAISDIGGRGVNTGELFF. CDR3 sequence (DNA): TGTGCCATCAGTGATATTGGCGGGAGGGGGGTGAACACCGGGGAGCTGTTTTTT.

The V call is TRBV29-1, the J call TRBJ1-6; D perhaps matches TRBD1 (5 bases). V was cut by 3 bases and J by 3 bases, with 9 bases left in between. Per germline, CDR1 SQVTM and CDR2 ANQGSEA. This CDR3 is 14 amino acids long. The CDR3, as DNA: TGCAGCGTTGACCGTGACAGCTATAATTCACCCCTCCACTTT. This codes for CSVDRDSYNSPLHF.

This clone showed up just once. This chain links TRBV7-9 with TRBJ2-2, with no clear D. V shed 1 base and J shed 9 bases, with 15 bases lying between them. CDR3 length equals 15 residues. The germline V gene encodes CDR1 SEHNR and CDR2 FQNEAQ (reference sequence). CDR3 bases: TGTGCCAGCAGCTTAGTGAGCAGGCCCTCAAGGGAGCTGTTTTTT. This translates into CASSLVSRPSRELFF.

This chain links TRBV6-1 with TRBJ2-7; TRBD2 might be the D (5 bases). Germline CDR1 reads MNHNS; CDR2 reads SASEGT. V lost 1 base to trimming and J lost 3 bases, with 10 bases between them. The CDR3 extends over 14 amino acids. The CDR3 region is CASSEVGLNYEQYF. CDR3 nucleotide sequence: TGTGCCAGCAGTGAAGTCGGACTGAACTACGAGCAGTACTTC.

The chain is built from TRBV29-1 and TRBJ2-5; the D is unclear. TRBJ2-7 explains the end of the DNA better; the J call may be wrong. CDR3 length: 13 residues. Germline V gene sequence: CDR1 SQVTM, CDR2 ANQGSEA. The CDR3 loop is CSVEVDTSYEQYF. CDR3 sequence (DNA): TGCAGCGTTGAAGTCGACACATCCTACGAGCAGTACTTC.

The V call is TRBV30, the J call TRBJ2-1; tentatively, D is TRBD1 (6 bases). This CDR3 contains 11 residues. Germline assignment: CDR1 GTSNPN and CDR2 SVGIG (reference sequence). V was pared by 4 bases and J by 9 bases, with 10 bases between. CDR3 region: CAWTGAGEQFF. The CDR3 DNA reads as TGTGCCTGGACAGGGGCGGGTGAGCAGTTCTTC. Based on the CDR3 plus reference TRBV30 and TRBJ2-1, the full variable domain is SQTIHQWPATLVQPVGSPLSLECTVEGTSNPNLYWYRQAAGRGLQLLFYSVGIGQISSEVPQNLSASRPQDRQFILSSKKLLLSDSGFYLCAWTGAGEQFFGPGTRLTVL.

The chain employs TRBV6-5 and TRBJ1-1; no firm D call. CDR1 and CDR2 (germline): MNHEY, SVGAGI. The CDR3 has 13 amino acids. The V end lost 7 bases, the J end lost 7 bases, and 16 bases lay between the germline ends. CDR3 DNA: TGTGCCAGCAAGCTTTGGGAGGAAGTTGAAGCTTTCTTT. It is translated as CASKLWEEVEAFF.

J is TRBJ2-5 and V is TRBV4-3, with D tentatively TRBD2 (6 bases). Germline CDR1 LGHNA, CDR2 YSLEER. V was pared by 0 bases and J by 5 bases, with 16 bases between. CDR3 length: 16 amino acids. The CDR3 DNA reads TGCGCCAGCAGCCAAGATTGGGCTAGTCGGGGGGAGACCCAGTACTTC. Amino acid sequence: CASSQDWASRGETQYF.

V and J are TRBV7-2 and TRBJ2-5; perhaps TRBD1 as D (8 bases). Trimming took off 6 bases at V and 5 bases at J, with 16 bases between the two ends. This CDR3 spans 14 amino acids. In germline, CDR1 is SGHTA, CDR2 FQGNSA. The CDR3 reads CASRLTGGDETQYF. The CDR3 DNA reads TGTGCCAGCAGACTAACAGGGGGGGACGAGACCCAGTACTTC.

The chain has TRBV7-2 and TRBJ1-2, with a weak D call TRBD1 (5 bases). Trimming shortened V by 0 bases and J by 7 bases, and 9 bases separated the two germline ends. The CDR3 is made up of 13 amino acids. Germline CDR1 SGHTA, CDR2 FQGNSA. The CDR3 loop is CASSLATVLGYTF. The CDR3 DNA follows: TGTGCCAGCAGCTTAGCGACAGTCCTTGGCTACACCTTC.

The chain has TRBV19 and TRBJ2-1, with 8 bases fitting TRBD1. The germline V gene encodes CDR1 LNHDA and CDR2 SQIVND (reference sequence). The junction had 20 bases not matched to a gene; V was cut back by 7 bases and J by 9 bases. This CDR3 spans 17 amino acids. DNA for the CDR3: TGTGCCAGTACCCCGGGGCAGGGGGCGTTCCAGGGTAGTGAGCAGTTCTTC. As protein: CASTPGQGAFQGSEQFF.

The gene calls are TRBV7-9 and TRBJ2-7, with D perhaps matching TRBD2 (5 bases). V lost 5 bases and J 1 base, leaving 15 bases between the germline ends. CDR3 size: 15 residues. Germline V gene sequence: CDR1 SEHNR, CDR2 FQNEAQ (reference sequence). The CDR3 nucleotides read TGTGCCAGCAGCCAATACGGTACGGGGTCCTACGAGCAGTACTTC. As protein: CASSQYGTGSYEQYF.

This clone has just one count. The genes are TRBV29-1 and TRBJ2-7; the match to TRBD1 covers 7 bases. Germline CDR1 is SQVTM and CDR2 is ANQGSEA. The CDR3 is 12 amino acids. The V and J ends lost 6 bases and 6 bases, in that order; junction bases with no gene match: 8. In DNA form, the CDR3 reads TGCAGCGTAACGACAGGGATGAGCGAGCAGTACTTC. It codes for CSVTTGMSEQYF.

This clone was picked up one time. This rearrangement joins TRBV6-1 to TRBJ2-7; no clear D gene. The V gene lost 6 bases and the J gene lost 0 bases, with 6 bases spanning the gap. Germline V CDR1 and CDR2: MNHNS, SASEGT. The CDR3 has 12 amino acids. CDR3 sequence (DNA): TGTGCCAGCAGCCTAAGCTCCTACGAGCAGTACTTC. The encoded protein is CASSLSSYEQYF.

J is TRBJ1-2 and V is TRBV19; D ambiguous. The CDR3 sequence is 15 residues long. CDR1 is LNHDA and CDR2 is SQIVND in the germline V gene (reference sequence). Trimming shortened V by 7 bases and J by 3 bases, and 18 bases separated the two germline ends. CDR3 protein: CASTTRYGFDYGYTF. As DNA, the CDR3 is TGTGCCAGTACCACGCGGTACGGTTTCGACTATGGCTACACCTTC.

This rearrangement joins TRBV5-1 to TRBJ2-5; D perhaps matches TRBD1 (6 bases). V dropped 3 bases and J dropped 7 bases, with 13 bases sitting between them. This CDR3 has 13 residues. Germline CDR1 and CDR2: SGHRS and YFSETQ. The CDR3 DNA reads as TGCGCCAGCAGCTCCCGGGACAAGTCGACCCAGTACTTC. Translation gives CASSSRDKSTQYF.

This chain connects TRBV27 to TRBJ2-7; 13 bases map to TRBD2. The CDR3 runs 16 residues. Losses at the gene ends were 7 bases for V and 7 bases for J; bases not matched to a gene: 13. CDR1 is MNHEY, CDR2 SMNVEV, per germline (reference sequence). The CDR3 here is CASTNLLAGGPGEQYF. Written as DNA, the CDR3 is TGTGCCAGCACCAACCTACTAGCGGGAGGGCCGGGTGAGCAGTACTTC.

The chain's CDR3 is CATSSIGYGRGFNQPQHF. The CDR3 coding sequence is TGTGCCACCAGCAGTATTGGATACGGAAGGGGCTTCAATCAGCCCCAGCATTTT. The chain joins TRBV15 to TRBJ1-5; TRBD1 is a possible D gene (5 bases). V gave up 3 bases and J gave up 3 bases, with 21 bases separating them. The CDR3 has 18 residues. Germline-derived CDR1 and CDR2 are LNHNV and YYDKDF (reference sequence).

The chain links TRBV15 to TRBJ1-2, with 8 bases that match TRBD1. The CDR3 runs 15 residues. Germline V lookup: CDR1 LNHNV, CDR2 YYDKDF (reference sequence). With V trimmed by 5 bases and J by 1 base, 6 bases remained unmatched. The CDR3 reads CATSGRQGLNYGYTF. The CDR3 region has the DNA TGTGCCACCAGCGGAAGACAGGGGCTTAACTATGGCTACACCTTC.

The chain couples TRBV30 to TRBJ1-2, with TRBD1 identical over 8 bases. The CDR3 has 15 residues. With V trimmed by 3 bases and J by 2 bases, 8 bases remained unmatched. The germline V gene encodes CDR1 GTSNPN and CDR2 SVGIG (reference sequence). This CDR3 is CAWRDTTGVNYGYTF. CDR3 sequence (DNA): TGTGCCTGGAGAGATACGACAGGGGTCAACTATGGCTACACCTTC.

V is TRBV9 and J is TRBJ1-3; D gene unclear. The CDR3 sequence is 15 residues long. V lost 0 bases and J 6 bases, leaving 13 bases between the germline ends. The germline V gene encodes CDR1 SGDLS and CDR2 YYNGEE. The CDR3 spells CASSVGRLDTNTIYF. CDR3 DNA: TGTGCCAGCAGCGTAGGAAGACTTGATACAAACACCATATATTTT.

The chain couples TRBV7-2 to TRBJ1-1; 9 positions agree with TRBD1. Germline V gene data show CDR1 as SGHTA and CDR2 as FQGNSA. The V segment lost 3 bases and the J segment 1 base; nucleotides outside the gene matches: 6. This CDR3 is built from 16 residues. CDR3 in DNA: TGTGCCAGCAGCTTCGGACAGGGGCGTGCGAACACTGAAGCTTTCTTT. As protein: CASSFGQGRANTEAFF.

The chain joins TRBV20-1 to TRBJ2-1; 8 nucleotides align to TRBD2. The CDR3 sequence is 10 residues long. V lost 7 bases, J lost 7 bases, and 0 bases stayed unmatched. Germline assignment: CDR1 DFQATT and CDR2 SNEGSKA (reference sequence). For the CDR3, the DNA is TGCAGTGTAGCGGGGAATGAGCAGTTCTTC. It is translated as CSVAGNEQFF.

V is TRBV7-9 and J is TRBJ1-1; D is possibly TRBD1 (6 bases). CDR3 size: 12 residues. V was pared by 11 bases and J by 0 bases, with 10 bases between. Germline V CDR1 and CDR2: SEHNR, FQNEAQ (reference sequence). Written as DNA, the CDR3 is TGTGCCCCAGCAGGGGTGAACACTGAAGCTTTCTTT. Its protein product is CAPAGVNTEAFF.

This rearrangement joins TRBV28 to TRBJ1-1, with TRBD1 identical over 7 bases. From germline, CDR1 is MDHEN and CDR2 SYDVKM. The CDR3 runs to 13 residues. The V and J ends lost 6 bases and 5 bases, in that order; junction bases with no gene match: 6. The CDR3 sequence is CASSPAGGTEAFF. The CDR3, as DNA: TGTGCCAGCAGCCCAGCAGGGGGGACTGAAGCTTTCTTT.

The CDR3 region has the DNA TGTGCCTGGGGGGGGGCCGGTGAGACCCAGTACTTC. This encodes CAWGGAGETQYF. The chain is built from TRBV30 and TRBJ2-5; weak D call: TRBD2 (7 bases). Germline V gene sequence: CDR1 GTSNPN, CDR2 SVGIG (reference sequence). Trimming left V 5 bases short and J 5 bases short, with 12 bases between. This CDR3 is built from 12 residues.

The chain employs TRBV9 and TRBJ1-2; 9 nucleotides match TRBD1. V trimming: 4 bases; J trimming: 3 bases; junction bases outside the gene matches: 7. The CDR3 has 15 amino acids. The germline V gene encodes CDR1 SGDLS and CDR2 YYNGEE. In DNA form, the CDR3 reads TGTGCCAGCAGCCCTCCGGGACAGGGAGACTATGGCTACACCTTC. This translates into CASSPPGQGDYGYTF.

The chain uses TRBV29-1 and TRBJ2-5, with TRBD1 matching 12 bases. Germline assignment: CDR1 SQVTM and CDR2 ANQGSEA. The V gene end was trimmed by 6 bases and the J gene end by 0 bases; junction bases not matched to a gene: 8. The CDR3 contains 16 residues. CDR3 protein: CSVDGGTGGYQETQYF. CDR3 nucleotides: TGCAGCGTCGACGGGGGGACAGGGGGCTACCAAGAGACCCAGTACTTC.

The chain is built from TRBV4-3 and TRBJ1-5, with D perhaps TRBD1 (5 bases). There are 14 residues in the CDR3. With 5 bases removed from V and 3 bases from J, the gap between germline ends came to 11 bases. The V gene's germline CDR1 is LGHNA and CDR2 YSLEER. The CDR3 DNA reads TGCGCCAGCAGCGATCAGGGCACCAATCAGCCCCAGCATTTT. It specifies CASSDQGTNQPQHF.

CDR3: CASSWDRESDTQYF. Here the CDR3 DNA reads TGCGCCAGCAGCTGGGACAGGGAGAGCGATACGCAGTATTTT. The chain employs TRBV4-1 and TRBJ2-3; the match to TRBD1 covers 9 bases. Germline CDR1 is MGHRA and CDR2 is YSYEKL. V shed 5 bases, J shed 6 bases, and the junction held 6 bases outside the gene matches. This CDR3 has 14 amino acids.

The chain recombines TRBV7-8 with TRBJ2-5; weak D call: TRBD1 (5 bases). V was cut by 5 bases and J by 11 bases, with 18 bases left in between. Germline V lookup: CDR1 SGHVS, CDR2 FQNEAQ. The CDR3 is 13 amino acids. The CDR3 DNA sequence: TGTGCCAGCAGCCCTGGGGCAGGAGAGGAGCAGTACTTC. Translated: CASSPGAGEEQYF.